This is a list of T cell receptor beta chains from one sample in a study of OX40 agonist ivuxolimab in advanced cancers. This table comes from immunoSEQ multiplex PCR, and its TCRdb copy is limited to in-frame clones, with some not included. The table lists around 62,000 clones, approximately 90% of them singletons. This sample comprised CD4+ or CD8+ T cells sorted from blood, obtained in a trial of the OX40 agonist ivuxolimab. The receptors were gathered from an adult with an advanced solid tumor such as melanoma, head and neck, liver or kidney cancer. CDR3s include the opening cysteine and the closing phenylalanine or tryptophan. Each record gives: J gene, clone size, V gene, CDR3 length, D gene, CDR3 DNA, CDR3 protein. A D gene is named only where the DNA matches it firmly. Size values are once, few and many counts, or a class for expanded clones, and some rows have none.

TRBJ2-7 NA TRBV7-2 15 NA TGTGCCAGCAGCTTAGGTCCAGTGCCGACCTACGAGCAGTACTTC CASSLGPVPTYEQYF
TRBJ2-3 NA TRBV5-1 16 NA TGCGCCAGCAGCTTGGGCATCGGGACGGTTGCAGATACGCAGTATTTT CASSLGIGTVADTQYF
TRBJ2-1 NA TRBV11-2 14 NA TGTGCCAGCAGCTTAGTGGGGGACCCCAATGAGCAGTTCTTC CASSLVGDPNEQFF
TRBJ1-5 few TRBV19 13 NA TGTGCCAGTAGTATTCCGGGGGCACGGTCCCAGCATTTT CASSIPGARSQHF
TRBJ1-5 NA TRBV2 13 TRBD1 TGTGCCAGCAGTGTCCCGGGACAGGGTTTCCAGCATTTT CASSVPGQGFQHF
TRBJ1-2 NA TRBV7-9 13 NA TGTGCCAGCAGCTTATCAAGCTTGGCCGGCTACACCTTC CASSLSSLAGYTF
TRBJ2-7 NA TRBV6-1 11 NA TGTGCCAGCAGTGGCTCCTACGAGCAGTACTTC CASSGSYEQYF
TRBJ2-7 NA TRBV5-4 11 NA TGTGCCAGCAGCTCAGACTACGAGCAGTACTTC CASSSDYEQYF
TRBJ2-7 NA TRBV25-1 16 NA TGTGCCAGCAGTGAATCCCACGCAGGGAAGGCTAACGAGCAGTACTTC CASSESHAGKANEQYF
TRBJ1-1 NA TRBV7-3 12 NA TGTGCCAGTCGGGGGGAGAACACTGAAGCTTTCTTT CASRGENTEAFF
TRBJ2-7 few TRBV6-6 13 NA TGTGCCAGCACCTCGTGGGGGGTTGACGAGCAGTACTTC CASTSWGVDEQYF
TRBJ2-7 NA TRBV27 14 NA TGTGCCACCCGGGGTAGCGCAACCTCCTACGAGCAGTACTTC CATRGSATSYEQYF
TRBJ2-2 NA TRBV11-3 15 TRBD1 TGTGCCAGCAGCTCCGGGACAGGGCTTTCCGGGGAGCTGTTTTTT CASSSGTGLSGELFF
TRBJ2-7 NA TRBV27 14 NA TGTGCCAGCAGCCCCTTTGGGGGGTCGGGCGAGCAGTACTTC CASSPFGGSGEQYF
TRBJ2-2 NA TRBV6-1 14 NA TGTGCCAGCAGTGATACAGGGTCCAACGGGGAGCTGTTTTTT CASSDTGSNGELFF
TRBJ2-6 once TRBV18 18 TRBD2 TGTGCCAGCTTCCAGGGAGCGGGAGGCTTCTCTGGGGCCAACGTCCTGACTTTC CASFQGAGGFSGANVLTF
TRBJ1-4 NA TRBV28 13 TRBD1 TGTGCCAGCGGACAGGGTTATGATGAAAAACTGTTTTTT CASGQGYDEKLFF
TRBJ2-7 NA TRBV5-6 16 NA TGTGCCAGCACCCTGGGGGGGCCCCTCTACTCCTACGAGCAGTACTTC CASTLGGPLYSYEQYF
TRBJ1-1 few TRBV10-3 12 NA TGTGCCATCAGCGGACAGAACACTGAAGCTTTCTTT CAISGQNTEAFF
TRBJ2-5 NA TRBV12-5 13 NA TGTGCTAGTGGTTTGGATCACAGGTCGGCCCAGTACTTC CASGLDHRSAQYF
TRBJ2-7 NA TRBV19 13 NA TGTGCCAGTAGTATCAGTATCTCCTACGAGCAGTACTTC CASSISISYEQYF
TRBJ1-2 NA TRBV6-1 15 TRBD1 TGTGCCAGCAGTGAATTACAGGGGGGGAACTATGGCTACACCTTC CASSELQGGNYGYTF
TRBJ1-1 once TRBV5-1 14 NA TGCGCCAGCAGCGCCTCCTTAGGTACCACTGAAGCTTTCTTT CASSASLGTTEAFF
TRBJ1-3 few TRBV19 18 NA TGTGCCAGCCACAAGAGAGCCGGTACGAAACTCTCTGGAAACACCATATATTTT CASHKRAGTKLSGNTIYF
TRBJ1-5 NA TRBV4-2 15 NA TGTGCCAGCAGCCAAGGTCTACGGGAGCTTTGGCCCCAGCATTTT CASSQGLRELWPQHF
TRBJ1-1 NA TRBV29-1 13 NA TGCAGCGTTGTATACGGGTACCAGCCTGAAGCTTTCTTT CSVVYGYQPEAFF
TRBJ1-1 NA TRBV7-9 12 NA TGTGCCAGCAGTTTCCTTGGGACTGAAGCTTTCTTT CASSFLGTEAFF
TRBJ2-7 NA TRBV7-8 15 TRBD2 TGTGCCAGCAGCTTGAAGCGGGAGGAGTCCTACGAGCAGTACTTC CASSLKREESYEQYF
TRBJ2-1 NA TRBV29-1 10 NA TGCAGCGTATCGTTTGATGAGCAGTTCTTC CSVSFDEQFF
TRBJ1-1 NA TRBV7-9 13 NA TGTGCCAGCAGCTCGGGTTCGGGCACTGAAGCTTTCTTT CASSSGSGTEAFF
TRBJ1-4 NA TRBV4-3 16 NA TGCGCCAGCAGCCAAGGAGCGGGCAGAAGTAATGAAAAACTGTTTTTT CASSQGAGRSNEKLFF
TRBJ2-1 NA TRBV5-1 14 NA TGCGCCAGCAGTCCGGGCGGCGTTTACAATGAGCAGTTCTTC CASSPGGVYNEQFF
TRBJ2-3 NA TRBV11-3 17 TRBD2 TGTGCCAGCAGCTTAGGGAGGCGGGAGGCCATCACAGATACGCAGTATTTT CASSLGRREAITDTQYF
TRBJ1-2 NA TRBV28 13 NA TGTGCCAGCAGTTCCCAGGGTCACTATGGCTACACCTTC CASSSQGHYGYTF
TRBJ1-2 once TRBV19 14 NA TGTGCCAGTACCCAACAGGGAGCTAACTATGGCTACACCTTC CASTQQGANYGYTF
TRBJ2-1 NA TRBV10-3 14 TRBD1 TGTGCCATCAGCTTCGGGACAGGGAACAATGAGCAGTTCTTC CAISFGTGNNEQFF
TRBJ2-7 NA TRBV7-2 12 TRBD2 TGTGCCAGCAGCACAGATCGGACTAGCCGATACTTC CASSTDRTSRYF
TRBJ2-1 NA TRBV5-1 15 NA TGCGCCAGCAGCCCAAACCCGGGAGAATACAATGAGCAGTTCTTC CASSPNPGEYNEQFF
TRBJ2-2 NA TRBV18 15 TRBD2 TGTGCCAGCTCACCCCAGCGGGAGGTCGCCGGGGAGCTGTTTTTT CASSPQREVAGELFF
TRBJ2-1 NA TRBV7-2 14 TRBD2 TGTGCCAGCAGCTTGCGGGAGGGCGGGAATGAGCAGTTCTTC CASSLREGGNEQFF